Listed below are T cell receptor beta chains from one sample, sequenced in a study of T cell clonotyping in hematopoietic cell transplantation. The method was immunoSEQ multiplex PCR; TCRdb's version includes in-frame clones alone and lacks a portion of them. The table includes 15,000 or so clones, approximately 83% detected once. Input material: peripheral blood mononuclear cells. These TCRs come from a woman aged 40 to 50 in good health. Some clones in this sample may be carry-over from other donors' samples. The CDR3 runs from the conserved cysteine through the conserved F or W. The D gene is left open where the match is weak. Where a row states a size, it is once, few, many or the class of an expanded clone; other rows omit it.

TRBJ2-7	TRBV28	.	.	TGTGCCAGCAGTTTGATCTACGAGCAGTACTTC	CASSLIYEQYF
TRBJ2-7	TRBV7-2	TRBD2	.	TGTGCCAGCAGCCTTGGGACTAGCGGGAGTAGGCGGGCCTACGAGCAGTACTTC	CASSLGTSGSRRAYEQYF
TRBJ2-2	TRBV4-2	TRBD2	.	TGTGCCAGCAGCCAATTCCCAAGCGGGACTACCGCGAACACCGGGGAGCTGTTTTTT	CASSQFPSGTTANTGELFF
TRBJ1-1	TRBV14	.	.	TGTGCCAGCAGTCTCGGGACGGGCACTGAAGCTTTCTTT	CASSLGTGTEAFF
TRBJ1-2	TRBV29-1	.	.	TGCAGCGTTGAACTGACCAACTATGGCTACACCTTC	CSVELTNYGYTF
TRBJ2-5	TRBV7-7	.	.	TGTGCCAGCAGCCGTTCGGGCAGATACCAAGAGACCCAGTACTTC	CASSRSGRYQETQYF
TRBJ1-1	TRBV7-2	.	.	TGTGCCAGCAGCTACAAATCGGGGGGAACTGAAGCTTTCTTT	CASSYKSGGTEAFF
TRBJ2-7	TRBV7-8	TRBD2	.	TGTGCCAGCAGCCCTGTGGTAGCGGGAGGCTACGAGCAGTACTTC	CASSPVVAGGYEQYF
TRBJ2-7	TRBV7-2	.	.	TGTGCCAGCAGCTTACGGTCAACCTACGAGCAGTACTTC	CASSLRSTYEQYF
TRBJ1-2	TRBV5-6	TRBD1	.	TGTGCCAGCAGCTTGGAACCGTACGACAGGGTCGGGGACTATGGCTACACCTTC	CASSLEPYDRVGDYGYTF
TRBJ1-5	TRBV30	.	.	TGCCTCGGCGCACTCGGGGGTCAGCCCCAGCATTTT	CLGALGGQPQHF
TRBJ1-3	TRBV19	.	.	TGTGCCAGTAGTATCGCGGGAAACACCATATATTTT	CASSIAGNTIYF
TRBJ2-7	TRBV2	.	.	TGTGCCAGCACCAAAGGGTTCTTCCTAAGGTACGAGCAGTACTTC	CASTKGFFLRYEQYF
TRBJ1-4	TRBV4-1	.	once	TGCGCCAGCAGCCTGCACGTTGAAAAACTGTTTTTT	CASSLHVEKLFF
TRBJ2-1	TRBV7-2	TRBD1	.	TGTGCCAGCAGCTTAGTAGGACAGGGATACAATGAGCAGTTCTTC	CASSLVGQGYNEQFF
TRBJ2-4	TRBV9	TRBD2	once	TGTGCCAGCAGCGAGACTAGCGGGGGACTCAAAAACATTCAGTACTTC	CASSETSGGLKNIQYF
TRBJ2-1	TRBV29-1	TRBD1	few	TGCAGCGGAGAACGACAGGGTGCTGAGCAGTTCTTC	CSGERQGAEQFF
TRBJ2-7	TRBV10-3	TRBD1	.	TGTGCCATCAGTGAGGGGGACAGGGGTGTCACTAGCGAGCAGTACTTC	CAISEGDRGVTSEQYF
TRBJ1-2	TRBV27	TRBD1	.	TGTGCCAGCAGTAGAGGGACAGGCAAGGGGGGCTACACCTTC	CASSRGTGKGGYTF
TRBJ2-1	TRBV5-8	.	few	TGTGCCAGCAGCTTGGATGCTGACAATGAGCAGTTCTTC	CASSLDADNEQFF
TRBJ1-1	TRBV4-3	.	.	TGCGCCAGCAGCCAAGATCCGGGCAGGACTGAAGCTTTCTTT	CASSQDPGRTEAFF
TRBJ2-1	TRBV5-8	.	.	TGTGCCAGCAGCAACCGACTGCAATATTCGAATGAGCAGTTCTTC	CASSNRLQYSNEQFF
TRBJ2-7	TRBV9	TRBD1	.	TGTGCCAGCAGCGCCGGGACAGGCCCATTCTACGAGCAGTACTTC	CASSAGTGPFYEQYF
TRBJ2-7	TRBV29-1	.	.	TGCAGCGTAAGCGCTACCTACGAGCAGTACTTC	CSVSATYEQYF
TRBJ2-7	TRBV6-5	TRBD2	.	TGTGCCAGCAGTTATGGGACTAGCGGGAGGTTGTACGAGCAGTACTTC	CASSYGTSGRLYEQYF
TRBJ1-2	TRBV6-6	.	.	TGTGCCAGCAGTATCTACGACAGGACCAACTATGGCTACACCTTC	CASSIYDRTNYGYTF
TRBJ2-7	TRBV4-3	TRBD2	.	TGCGCCAGCAGCCGAGTGATGCCCGGGACTAGCGGGCCCTCTAGCGAGCAGTACTTC	CASSRVMPGTSGPSSEQYF
TRBJ2-3	TRBV27	.	.	TGTGCCAGCAGTCCGCAACTAGTCCTCAGCACAGATACGCAGTATTTT	CASSPQLVLSTDTQYF
TRBJ2-7	TRBV10-3	.	once	TGTGCCATCAGTGGTACATACGAGCAGTACTTC	CAISGTYEQYF
TRBJ1-4	TRBV10-1	TRBD1	.	TGCGCCAGCAGGGGGAGAGGACAGGGGAATGAAAAACTGTTTTTT	CASRGRGQGNEKLFF
TRBJ1-2	TRBV2	.	.	TGTGCCAGCTCGGACAGCCAGTCCTATGGCTACACCTTC	CASSDSQSYGYTF
TRBJ2-3	TRBV13	TRBD2	.	TGTGCCAGCAGCTTTAAAAGCGGGATAGATACGCAGTATTTT	CASSFKSGIDTQYF
TRBJ1-3	TRBV30	TRBD1	.	TGTGCCTGGAGTGTGACAGGGATCGCTGGAAACACCATATATTTT	CAWSVTGIAGNTIYF
TRBJ2-7	TRBV11-1	.	.	TGTGCCAGCAGCCCCACGGGCGGGAAAGGGGACGAGCAGTACTTC	CASSPTGGKGDEQYF
TRBJ2-7	TRBV7-2	TRBD2	.	TGTGCCAGCAGCCCTATCGGGCTAGCGGGAGGAAACGAGCAGTACTTC	CASSPIGLAGGNEQYF
TRBJ2-1	TRBV2	TRBD2	.	TGTGCCAGTTTCCGGGGGGGACTCGATGAGCAGTTCTTC	CASFRGGLDEQFF
TRBJ1-5	TRBV11-2	.	.	TGTGCCAGCAGCTTACAAAGCAATCAGCCCCAGCATTTT	CASSLQSNQPQHF
TRBJ2-1	TRBV13	.	.	TGTGCCAGCAGCCCTGGGGCGACTAGCTACAATGAGCAGTTCTTC	CASSPGATSYNEQFF
TRBJ1-3	TRBV29-1	.	.	TGCAGCGTTGAAGAGAACAGCGGAAACACCATATATTTT	CSVEENSGNTIYF
TRBJ2-7	TRBV5-5	.	once	TGTGCCAGCAGCCTATACGAGCAGTACTTC	CASSLYEQYF
TRBJ2-3	TRBV2	TRBD2	.	TGTGCCAGCAGGGCACTAGCGGGGATCACAGATACGCAGTATTTT	CASRALAGITDTQYF
TRBJ2-2	TRBV5-1	.	.	TGCGCCAGCAGCTTCATAGGGTTGGTCGGGGAGCTGTTTTTT	CASSFIGLVGELFF
TRBJ2-1	TRBV7-9	.	.	TGTGCCAGCAGCCTGGGCCCCGGTGGGTTCTTC	CASSLGPGGFF
TRBJ1-4	TRBV28	TRBD1	.	TGTGCCAGCAGACCCGACAGGGCCGGTGAAAAACTGTTTTTT	CASRPDRAGEKLFF
TRBJ1-3	TRBV6-5	.	.	TGTGCCAGCAGTGTCAATCCGTTCTCTGGAAACACCATATATTTT	CASSVNPFSGNTIYF
TRBJ1-2	TRBV10-3	.	.	TGTGCCACCCAGGCAGCTAACTATGGCTACACCTTC	CATQAANYGYTF
TRBJ2-7	TRBV14	.	.	TGTGCCAGCAGCCAATTCGCCGGGGCCAGCTACGAGCAGTACTTC	CASSQFAGASYEQYF
TRBJ1-1	TRBV7-9	TRBD1	.	TGTGCCAGCAGCTTAGTTGGGACAGGGCCGAAAGCTTTCTTT	CASSLVGTGPKAFF
TRBJ2-2	TRBV7-2	.	.	TGTGCCAGCAGCTTAGAGGTCTTCGGACTCAGGACCGGGGAGCTGTTTTTT	CASSLEVFGLRTGELFF
TRBJ1-2	TRBV21-1	.	.	TGTGCCAGCACCAAGGGGGGTTATGGCTACACCTTC	CASTKGGYGYTF